This T cell receptor beta chain originates from a study of cytomegalovirus exposure and HLA in healthy donors. Study findings and constraints: Reports showed the classifier diagnosing cytomegalovirus status with high specificity and sensitivity.

This PCR relied on a set of 60 Vbeta primers and 13 Jbeta primers. Per the original data handling: The count from a later analysis was 79 million or so unique TCR beta chains, 9.5 million to 13 million of them shared. The protocol was immunoSEQ multiplex PCR, while the TCRdb copy is restricted to in-frame clones and leaves out a portion. For V, J and clone size, that table is used; D and trimming come from the DNA. The clone table shows approximately 110,000 clones, with the ten largest holding 0.59%. Remarks on this clone: The target antigen is unknown.

The V gene's germline CDR1 is SGHVS and CDR2 FNYEAQ. The CDR3 is 14 residues long. The V end lost 3 bases, the J end lost 11 bases, and 19 bases lay between the germline ends. V and J are TRBV7-6 and TRBJ1-1; TRBD1 is a possible D gene (6 bases). The TCR sequence derives from a man between 45 and 60 years old in good health and CMV-seronegative. Sequenced sample: PBMCs. CDR3 nucleotide sequence: TGTGCCAGCAGCTTGATGGGGGCCGCCACGGGGGCTTTCTTT. Translation gives CASSLMGAATGAFF.